The present T cell receptor beta chain was sequenced within a study of regulatory T cells in long-lasting Graves disease. The germline V gene has CDR1 LNHDA and CDR2 SQIVND (reference sequence). The CDR3 is made up of 15 amino acids. Losses at the gene ends were 7 bases for V and 2 bases for J; bases not matched to a gene: 8. HTBI primers from iRepertoire and Arm-PCR of CDR3 regions yielded the TCR beta libraries. A single record per CDR3 protein comes from TCRdb applying MiXCR to the multiplex PCR reads. The table has 400,000 to 500,000 distinct CDR3 sequences, roughly a fifth seen once. Regarding the study as a whole: The TCR repertoire of persistent Graves' patients was less diverse than that of newly diagnosed ones.

The time point here: persistent/refractory GD, antithyroid drugs over 5 years with positive TRAb. The authors made the TCR library using RNA they extracted from PBMCs. As to this clonotype: What it binds is unknown.

V and J are TRBV19 and TRBJ2-7, with TRBD1 identical over 10 bases. This clonotype originated in a female donor with Graves disease. The source was peripheral blood mononuclear cells (PBMCs), collected when the disease was refractory, from a patient treated with antithyroid drugs. The CDR3 bases are TGTGCCAGTACATCGGGACAGGGGTACCCCTACGAGCAGTACTTC. It specifies CASTSGQGYPYEQYF.